Listed below are T cell receptor beta chains from one sample, sequenced in a study of OX40 agonist ivuxolimab in advanced cancers. The assay was immunoSEQ multiplex PCR, and TCRdb's table has in-frame clones only and misses some. Of some 70,000 clones listed, 80% to 90% are singletons. Sequences were derived from CD4+ or CD8+ T cells sorted from blood, sampled in a trial of the OX40 agonist ivuxolimab. These receptor sequences come from an adult with an advanced solid tumor such as melanoma, head and neck, liver or kidney cancer. Each CDR3 is given with its conserved first and last residue. The D gene is left open where the match is weak. Not every row has a clone size; where given, it reads once, few, many or a size class.

clone_size	d_call	v_call	cdr3_length	j_call	cdr3_nt	cdr3_aa
.	TRBD1	TRBV6-5	16	TRBJ2-5	TGTGCCAGCAGTTGGGACAGGGGGCGCCTCCTAGAGACCCAGTACTTC	CASSWDRGRLLETQYF
.	TRBD1	TRBV11-3	15	TRBJ2-7	TGTGCCAGCAGCCCTCGACAGGGGTCCCGTTACGAGCAGTACTTC	CASSPRQGSRYEQYF
once	.	TRBV6-6	15	TRBJ2-6	TGTGCCAGCAGGACCCGAAGCTCTGGGGCCAACGTCCTGACTTTC	CASRTRSSGANVLTF
.	.	TRBV19	14	TRBJ1-1	TGTGCCAGTACCAAGGGCGTGGGGGGAGTTGAAGCTTTCTTT	CASTKGVGGVEAFF
.	TRBD1	TRBV2	15	TRBJ1-2	TGTGCCAGCAGGGAGCGACAGGGGGCTGGCTATGGCTACACCTTC	CASRERQGAGYGYTF
.	TRBD1	TRBV6-1	15	TRBJ1-4	TGTGCCAGCAGTGTACAGGGGTCCCAGTCTGAAAAACTGTTTTTT	CASSVQGSQSEKLFF
.	.	TRBV6-6	14	TRBJ1-5	TGTGCCAGCAGCACCCTGACAGAGGGGCAGCCCCAGCATTTT	CASSTLTEGQPQHF
few	.	TRBV4-2	15	TRBJ1-6	TGTGCCAGCAGCCAAGCGAGGACCAGAGGGTCACCCCTCCACTTT	CASSQARTRGSPLHF
.	TRBD2	TRBV7-2	15	TRBJ2-7	TGTGCCAGCAGCTGGGGACGCAGCGGGGAAGGCGAGCAGTACTTC	CASSWGRSGEGEQYF
.	.	TRBV5-5	17	TRBJ1-5	TGTGCCAGCAGCTTGTTCGTGACAGATAATAGCAATCAGCCCCAGCATTTT	CASSLFVTDNSNQPQHF
.	.	TRBV10-3	13	TRBJ1-3	TGTGCCATCAGCACAGACTCTGGAAACACCATATATTTT	CAISTDSGNTIYF
once	.	TRBV5-4	15	TRBJ1-1	TGTGCCAGCAGCTTGGCCGGGGGAGGGAACACTGAAGCTTTCTTT	CASSLAGGGNTEAFF
.	.	TRBV23-1	13	TRBJ1-1	TGCGCCAGCAGTCAGACCTTTAACACTGAAGCTTTCTTT	CASSQTFNTEAFF
.	TRBD1	TRBV18	16	TRBJ2-7	TGTGCCAGCTCACCTTCTGTAGGGACAGCGGCCTACGAGCAGTACTTC	CASSPSVGTAAYEQYF
.	.	TRBV7-2	13	TRBJ1-1	TGTGTCAGCAGCCCGACACCGAACACTGAAGCTTTCTTT	CVSSPTPNTEAFF
.	.	TRBV4-1	14	TRBJ2-5	TGCGCCAGCAGCCAAGGGGGGGGGCCGGAGACCCAGTACTTC	CASSQGGGPETQYF
few	.	TRBV2	10	TRBJ2-7	TGTGCCAGCGCTATCTACGAGCAGTACTTC	CASAIYEQYF
once	TRBD2	TRBV4-1	16	TRBJ2-3	TGCGCCAGCAGCCAGGGGCTAGCGGGGAACTTGGATACGCAGTATTTT	CASSQGLAGNLDTQYF
.	TRBD1	TRBV6-5	16	TRBJ1-2	TGTGCCAGCAGTTACGGCTTTTCAGGGGGCGCTGGGGGCTACACCTTC	CASSYGFSGGAGGYTF
few	TRBD1	TRBV5-1	14	TRBJ1-2	TGCGCCAGCAGCTTGGCCGTGACAGGGTATGGCTACACCTTC	CASSLAVTGYGYTF
.	.	TRBV6-5	15	TRBJ1-5	TGTGCCAGCAGCCCTGGGGCGGAGCATGAGCGGCCCCAGCATTTT	CASSPGAEHERPQHF
.	.	TRBV6-6	13	TRBJ2-3	TGTGCCAGCAGTTACATGGGGGCAGATACGCAGTATTTT	CASSYMGADTQYF